The entry below describes one T cell receptor (beta chain). Its antigen remains unknown. These data are taken from a study of shared clonotypes between healthy human individuals. Study-level points and caveats: Some naive CD4 clonotypes, around 5%, turned up in common across several donors. Estimated clonotype richness was generally higher in naive than memory subsets.

Each PCR replicate from the sorted subsets contained about 200 ng DNA, which is about 30,000 T cell genomes. Clones were sequenced by immunoSEQ multiplex PCR, and TCRdb holds only the in-frame ones, with some missing. The sample includes 1,100,000 or so clones, 75% to 80% seen only once; the top ten take under 0.65%. V shed 2 bases and J shed 6 bases, with 14 bases lying between them. This CDR3 has 15 residues. Germline V CDR1 and CDR2: MNHEY, SVGAGI. Donors comprised healthy HIV-negative adults lacking recent acute infections or vaccinations. The receptor was isolated from a man aged 18 to 30 in good health. Some clones in this sample may be carry-over from other donors' samples. The sample comprised memory CD4+ T cells from PBMCs. Subset reported: CD45RA-negative fraction. The V and J genes are TRBV6-5 and TRBJ2-1; D unresolved. The CDR3 coding sequence is TGTGCCAGCAGTTACCAAGTAGGAGACGGCAATGAGCAGTTCTTC. It is translated as CASSYQVGDGNEQFF.